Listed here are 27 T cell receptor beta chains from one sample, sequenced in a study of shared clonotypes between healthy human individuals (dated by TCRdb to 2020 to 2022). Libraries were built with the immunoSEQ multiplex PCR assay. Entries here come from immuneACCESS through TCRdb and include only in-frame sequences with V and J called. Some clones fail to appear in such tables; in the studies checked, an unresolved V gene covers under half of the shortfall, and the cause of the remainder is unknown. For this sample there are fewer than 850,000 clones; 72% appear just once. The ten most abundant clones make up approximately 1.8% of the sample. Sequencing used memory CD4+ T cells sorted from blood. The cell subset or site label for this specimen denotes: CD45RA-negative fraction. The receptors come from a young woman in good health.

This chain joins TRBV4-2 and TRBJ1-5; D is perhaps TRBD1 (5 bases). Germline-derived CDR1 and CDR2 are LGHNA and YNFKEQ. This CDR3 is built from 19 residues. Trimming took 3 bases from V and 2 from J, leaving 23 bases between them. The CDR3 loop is CASSQTDKGDIVGNQPQHF. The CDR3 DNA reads TGTGCCAGCAGCCAGACTGACAAAGGGGATATTGTAGGCAATCAGCCCCAGCATTTT.

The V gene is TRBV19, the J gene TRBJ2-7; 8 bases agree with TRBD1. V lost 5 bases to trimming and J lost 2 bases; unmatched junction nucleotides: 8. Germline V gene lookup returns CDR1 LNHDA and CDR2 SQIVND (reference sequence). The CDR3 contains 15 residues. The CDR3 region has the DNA TGTGCCAGTAGTGCGAGGACAGGGACGACCTACGAGCAGTACTTC. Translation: CASSARTGTTYEQYF. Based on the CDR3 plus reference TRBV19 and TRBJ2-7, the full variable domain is DGGITQSPKYLFRKEGQNVTLSCEQNLNHDAMYWYRQDPGQGLRLIYYSQIVNDFQKGDIAEGYSVSREKKESFPLTVTSAQKNPTAFYLCASSARTGTTYEQYFGPGTRLTVT.

This chain's CDR3 is CASSFSPREFTQYF. For the CDR3, the DNA is TGTGCCAGCAGCTTTTCCCCTCGGGAGTTTACGCAGTATTTT. V usage is TRBV11-3 and J usage is TRBJ2-3, with D possibly being TRBD2 (6 bases). Per germline, CDR1 SGHNT and CDR2 YENEEA. This CDR3 comprises 14 residues. Trimming pared 3 bases from V and 8 bases from J, leaving 15 bases between.

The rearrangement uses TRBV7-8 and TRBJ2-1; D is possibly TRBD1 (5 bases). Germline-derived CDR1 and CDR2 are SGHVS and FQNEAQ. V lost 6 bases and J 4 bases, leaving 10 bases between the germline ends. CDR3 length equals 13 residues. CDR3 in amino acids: CASRGKGYNEQFF. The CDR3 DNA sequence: TGTGCCAGCAGGGGGAAGGGGTACAATGAGCAGTTCTTC.

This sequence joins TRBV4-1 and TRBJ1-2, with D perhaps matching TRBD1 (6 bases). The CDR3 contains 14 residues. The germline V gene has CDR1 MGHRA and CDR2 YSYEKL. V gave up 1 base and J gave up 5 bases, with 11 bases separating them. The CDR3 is CASSQGTRGYGYTF. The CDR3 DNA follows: TGCGCCAGCAGCCAAGGAACGAGGGGGTATGGCTACACCTTC.

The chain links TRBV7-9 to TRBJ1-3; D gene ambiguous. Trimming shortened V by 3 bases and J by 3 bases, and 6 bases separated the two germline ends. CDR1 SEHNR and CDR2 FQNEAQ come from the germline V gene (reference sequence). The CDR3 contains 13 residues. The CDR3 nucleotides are TGTGCCAGCAGCTTGGGGTTTGGAAACACCATATATTTT. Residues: CASSLGFGNTIYF.

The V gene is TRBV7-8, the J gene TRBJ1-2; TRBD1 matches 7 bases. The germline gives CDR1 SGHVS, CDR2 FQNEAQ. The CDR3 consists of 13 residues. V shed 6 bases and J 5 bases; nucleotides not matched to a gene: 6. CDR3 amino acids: CASRGRDSYGYTF. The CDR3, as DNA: TGTGCCAGCAGGGGTAGGGACAGTTATGGCTACACCTTC.

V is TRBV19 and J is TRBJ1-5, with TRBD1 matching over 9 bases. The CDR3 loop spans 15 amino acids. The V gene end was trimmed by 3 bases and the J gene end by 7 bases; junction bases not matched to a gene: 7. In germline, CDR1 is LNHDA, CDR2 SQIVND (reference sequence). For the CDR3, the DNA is TGTGCCAGTAGTATTGGACAGGGGAGGTTACAGCCCCAGCATTTT. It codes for CASSIGQGRLQPQHF.

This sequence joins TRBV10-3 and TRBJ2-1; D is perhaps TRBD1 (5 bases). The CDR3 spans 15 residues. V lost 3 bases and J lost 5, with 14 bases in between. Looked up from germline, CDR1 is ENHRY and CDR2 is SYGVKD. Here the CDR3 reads CAISDFRQGNNEQFF. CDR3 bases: TGTGCCATCAGTGATTTTCGGCAGGGCAACAATGAGCAGTTCTTC.

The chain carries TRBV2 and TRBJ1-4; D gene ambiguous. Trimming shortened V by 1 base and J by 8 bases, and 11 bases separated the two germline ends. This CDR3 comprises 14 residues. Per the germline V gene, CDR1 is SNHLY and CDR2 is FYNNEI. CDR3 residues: CASSEDLGREKLFF. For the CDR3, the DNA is TGTGCCAGCAGTGAAGACCTAGGGCGGGAAAAACTGTTTTTT.

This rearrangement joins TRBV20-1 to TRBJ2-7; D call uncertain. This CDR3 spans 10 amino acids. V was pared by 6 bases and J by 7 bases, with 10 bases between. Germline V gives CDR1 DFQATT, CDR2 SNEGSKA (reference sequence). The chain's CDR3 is CSAPLVEQYF. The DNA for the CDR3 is TGCAGTGCCCCTCTGGTGGAGCAGTACTTC.

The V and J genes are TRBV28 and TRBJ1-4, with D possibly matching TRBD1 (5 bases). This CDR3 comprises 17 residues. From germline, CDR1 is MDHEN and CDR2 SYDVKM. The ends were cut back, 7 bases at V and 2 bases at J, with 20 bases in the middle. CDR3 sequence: CASTTLVGGTTNEKLFF. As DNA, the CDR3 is TGTGCCAGCACCACCCTAGTTGGGGGTACGACTAATGAAAAACTGTTTTTT.

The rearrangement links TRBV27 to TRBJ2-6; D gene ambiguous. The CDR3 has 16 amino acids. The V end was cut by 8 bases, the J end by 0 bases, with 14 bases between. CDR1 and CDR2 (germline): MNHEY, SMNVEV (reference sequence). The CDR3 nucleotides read TGTGCCAGCGGTTCCCTCGCAACCTCTGGGGCCAACGTCCTGACTTTC. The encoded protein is CASGSLATSGANVLTF. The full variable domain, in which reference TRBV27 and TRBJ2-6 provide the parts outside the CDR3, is EAQVTQNPRYLITVTGKKLTVTCSQNMNHEYMSWYRQDPGLGLRQIYYSMNVEVTDKGDVPEGYKVSRKEKRNFPLILESPSPNQTSLYFCASGSLATSGANVLTFGAGSRLTVL.

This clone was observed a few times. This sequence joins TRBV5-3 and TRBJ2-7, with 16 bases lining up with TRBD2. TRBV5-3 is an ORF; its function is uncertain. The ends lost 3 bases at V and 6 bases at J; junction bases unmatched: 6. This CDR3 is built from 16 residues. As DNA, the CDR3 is TGTGCCAGAAGCTCGGGACTAGCGGGAGGGCGGTTCGAGCAGTACTTC. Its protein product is CARSSGLAGGRFEQYF.

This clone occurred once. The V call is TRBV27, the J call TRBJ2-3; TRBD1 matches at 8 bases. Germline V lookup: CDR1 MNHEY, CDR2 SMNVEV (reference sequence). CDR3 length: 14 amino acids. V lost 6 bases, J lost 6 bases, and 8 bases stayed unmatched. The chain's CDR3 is CASRYTTGADTQYF. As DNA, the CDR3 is TGTGCCAGCAGATACACGACAGGGGCGGATACGCAGTATTTT.

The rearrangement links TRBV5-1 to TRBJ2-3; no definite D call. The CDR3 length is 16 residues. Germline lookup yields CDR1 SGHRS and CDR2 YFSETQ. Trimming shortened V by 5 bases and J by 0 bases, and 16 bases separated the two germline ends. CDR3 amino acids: CASSTLSGRSTDTQYF. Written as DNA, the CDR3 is TGCGCCAGCAGTACCCTCTCGGGCAGAAGCACAGATACGCAGTATTTT.

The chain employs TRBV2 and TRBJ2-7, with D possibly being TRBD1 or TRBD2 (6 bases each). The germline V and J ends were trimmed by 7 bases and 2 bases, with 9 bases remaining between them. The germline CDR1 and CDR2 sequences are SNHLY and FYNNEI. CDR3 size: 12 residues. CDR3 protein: CASTEGAYEQYF. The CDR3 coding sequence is TGTGCCAGCACGGAGGGGGCCTACGAGCAGTACTTC.

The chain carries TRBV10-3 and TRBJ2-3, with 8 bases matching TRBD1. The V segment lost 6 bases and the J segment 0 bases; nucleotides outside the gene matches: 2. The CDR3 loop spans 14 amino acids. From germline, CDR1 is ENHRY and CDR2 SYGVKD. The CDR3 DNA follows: TGTGCCATCAGCCGACAGGGGAGCACAGATACGCAGTATTTT. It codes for CAISRQGSTDTQYF.

CDR3 nucleotides: TGCAGTGCCGAGCGAGAAGGCGAGCAGTACTTC. It is translated as CSAEREGEQYF. The chain is built from TRBV20-1 and TRBJ2-7; no clear D gene. Germline V CDR1 and CDR2: DFQATT, SNEGSKA (reference sequence). The V end was cut by 6 bases, the J end by 6 bases, with 12 bases between. CDR3 length equals 11 residues.

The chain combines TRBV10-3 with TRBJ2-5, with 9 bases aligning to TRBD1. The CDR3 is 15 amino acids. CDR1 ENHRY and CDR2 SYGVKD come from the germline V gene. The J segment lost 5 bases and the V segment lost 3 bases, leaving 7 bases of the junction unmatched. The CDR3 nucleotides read TGTGCCATCAGTGAAAGAGAGACAGGGGGGGAGACCCAGTACTTC. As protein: CAISERETGGETQYF.

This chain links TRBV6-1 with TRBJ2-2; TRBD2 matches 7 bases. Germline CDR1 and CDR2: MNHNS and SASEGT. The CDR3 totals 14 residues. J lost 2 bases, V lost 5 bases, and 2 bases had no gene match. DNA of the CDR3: TGTGCCAGCAGTCTAGCGGCCAACACCGGGGAGCTGTTTTTT. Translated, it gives CASSLAANTGELFF.

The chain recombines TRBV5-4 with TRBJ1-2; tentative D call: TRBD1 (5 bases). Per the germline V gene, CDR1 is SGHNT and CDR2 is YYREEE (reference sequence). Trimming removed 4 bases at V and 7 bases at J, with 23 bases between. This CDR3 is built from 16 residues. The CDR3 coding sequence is TGTGCCAGCAGCGGGGAACCCGAAACACGGGACGCTGGCTACACCTTC. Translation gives CASSGEPETRDAGYTF.

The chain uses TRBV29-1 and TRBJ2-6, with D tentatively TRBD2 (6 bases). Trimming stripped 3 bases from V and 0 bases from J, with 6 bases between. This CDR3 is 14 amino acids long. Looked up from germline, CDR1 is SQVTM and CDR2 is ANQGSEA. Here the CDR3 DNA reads TGCAGCGTTGAGCGGGACTCTGGGGCCAACGTCCTGACTTTC. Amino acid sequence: CSVERDSGANVLTF.

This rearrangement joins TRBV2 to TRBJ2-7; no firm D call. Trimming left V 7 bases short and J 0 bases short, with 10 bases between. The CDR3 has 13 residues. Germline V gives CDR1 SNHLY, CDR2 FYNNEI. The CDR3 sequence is CASIWSSSYEQYF. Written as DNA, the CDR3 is TGTGCCAGCATATGGTCTAGCTCCTACGAGCAGTACTTC. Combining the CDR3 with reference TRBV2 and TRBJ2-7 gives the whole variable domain EPEVTQTPSHQVTQMGQEVILRCVPISNHLYFYWYRQILGQKVEFLVSFYNNEISEKSEIFDDQFSVERPDGSNFTLKIRSTKLEDSAMYFCASIWSSSYEQYFGPGTRLTVT.

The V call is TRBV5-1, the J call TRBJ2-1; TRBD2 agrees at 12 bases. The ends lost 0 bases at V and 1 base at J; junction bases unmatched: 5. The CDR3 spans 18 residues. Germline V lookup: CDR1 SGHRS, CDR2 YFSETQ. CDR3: CASSLGLAGVGSYNEQFF. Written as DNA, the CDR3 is TGCGCCAGCAGCTTGGGACTAGCGGGAGTGGGGTCCTACAATGAGCAGTTCTTC.

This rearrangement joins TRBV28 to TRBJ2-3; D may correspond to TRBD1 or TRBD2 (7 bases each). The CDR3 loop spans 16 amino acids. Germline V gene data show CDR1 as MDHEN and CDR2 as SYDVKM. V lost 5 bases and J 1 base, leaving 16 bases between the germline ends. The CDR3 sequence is CASSPRGGWGTDTQYF. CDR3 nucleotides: TGTGCCAGCAGTCCCAGGGGGGGATGGGGCACAGATACGCAGTATTTT.

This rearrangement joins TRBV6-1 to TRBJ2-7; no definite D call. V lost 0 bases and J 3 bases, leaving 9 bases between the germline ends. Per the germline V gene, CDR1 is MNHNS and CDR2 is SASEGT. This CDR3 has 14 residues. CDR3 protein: CASSEARPHYEQYF. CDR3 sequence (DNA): TGTGCCAGCAGTGAAGCTAGACCGCACTACGAGCAGTACTTC.